A selection of T cell receptor beta chains follows, all from one sample in a study of identical twins. TCRdb fed the 5' RACE reads into MiXCR, producing one record per CDR3 protein. The sample carries hundreds of thousands of distinct CDR3 sequences, roughly 20% recorded once. The same sample was also studied in work on T cells expressing NK-cell markers.

The sample consisted of PBMCs. These TCRs come from a young woman in good health. CDR3s include the opening cysteine and the closing phenylalanine or tryptophan. The D gene is left open where the match is weak. Expanded clones get a size class; other rows say once, few or many, or leave the size out.

>NA|NA|TRBJ2-3|TRBV5-5
CATHWGVTDTQYF
TGTGCCACGCATTGGGGGGTCACAGATACGCAGTATTTT
>NA|few|TRBJ2-7|TRBV20-1
CSASILAPYEQYF
TGCAGTGCTAGTATCCTAGCGCCCTACGAGCAGTACTTC
>TRBD2|NA|TRBJ2-7|TRBV9
CASSVGGRAGSYEQYF
TGTGCCAGCAGCGTCGGCGGGAGGGCCGGTTCCTACGAGCAGTACTTC
>NA|NA|TRBJ1-2|TRBV6-2/TRBV6-3
CASRSQGRDGYTF
TGTGCCAGCAGATCCCAGGGACGAGATGGCTACACCTTC
>NA|few|TRBJ2-3|TRBV7-3
CASSSVGGVTDTQYF
TGTGCCAGCAGCTCGGTGGGCGGGGTCACAGATACGCAGTATTTT
>NA|many|TRBJ2-1|TRBV2
CASMINSYNEQFF
TGTGCCAGCATGATCAACTCCTACAATGAGCAGTTCTTC
>TRBD1|NA|TRBJ2-6|TRBV20-1
CSASPTGQGRIGANVLTF
TGCAGTGCTAGTCCAACGGGACAGGGGAGGATTGGGGCCAACGTCCTGACTTTC
>TRBD2|few|TRBJ2-7|TRBV13
CASSSVGLADNEQYF
TGTGCCAGCAGCTCCGTGGGACTAGCAGACAACGAGCAGTACTTC
>TRBD2|few|TRBJ2-5|TRBV3-1
CASSQDVLGLAGIQETQYF
TGTGCCAGCAGCCAAGATGTCCTTGGACTAGCGGGTATCCAAGAGACCCAGTACTTC
>TRBD1|NA|TRBJ1-2|TRBV29-1
CSVEDGGQGLGGYTF
TGCAGCGTTGAAGATGGGGGACAGGGCCTTGGCGGCTACACCTTC
>NA|NA|TRBJ2-1|TRBV5-4
CASSTNPNNEQFF
TGTGCCAGCAGCACCAACCCGAACAATGAGCAGTTCTTC
>TRBD1|NA|TRBJ2-7|TRBV10-3
CAILGTGDSPYEQYF
TGTGCCATCCTCGGTACAGGGGATTCCCCCTACGAGCAGTACTTC
>NA|few|TRBJ1-1|TRBV6-5
CASSSPPREAFF
TGTGCCAGCAGTTCCCCTCCCCGAGAAGCTTTCTTT
>TRBD1|many|TRBJ2-3|TRBV12-3/TRBV12-4
CASSLEGGSTDTQYF
TGTGCCAGCAGTTTAGAAGGGGGCAGCACAGATACGCAGTATTTT
>NA|few|TRBJ2-2|TRBV20-1
CSASQRKNTGELFF
TGCAGTGCTAGCCAGCGGAAGAACACCGGGGAGCTGTTTTTT
>NA|NA|TRBJ2-7|TRBV6-5
CASSYGQTAGQYF
TGTGCCAGCAGTTACGGACAGACCGCAGGGCAGTACTTC
>TRBD2|NA|TRBJ2-7|TRBV7-2
CASSLVFAGGRGEQYF
TGTGCCAGCAGCTTAGTCTTCGCGGGAGGGCGGGGCGAGCAGTACTTC
>NA|many|TRBJ2-3|TRBV10-3
CATQATDTQYF
TGTGCCACGCAGGCCACAGATACGCAGTATTTT
>NA|few|TRBJ2-2|TRBV29-1
CSVPTRRQPGELFF
TGCAGCGTGCCCACAAGGCGCCAGCCCGGGGAGCTGTTTTTT
>NA|few|TRBJ2-7|TRBV12-3/TRBV12-4
CASSFNVDQRREQYF
TGTGCCAGCAGTTTTAACGTCGATCAACGGAGGGAGCAGTACTTC
>NA|many|TRBJ2-7|TRBV25-1
CASSEYFATGSYEQYF
TGTGCCAGCAGTGAATATTTCGCCACAGGCTCCTACGAGCAGTACTTC
>TRBD2|few|TRBJ2-7|TRBV4-2
CASSRGGAGSYEQYF
TGTGCCAGCAGCCGCGGGGGGGCCGGGTCCTACGAGCAGTACTTC
>TRBD2|NA|TRBJ2-1|TRBV6-6
CASSRGSGGRFF
TGTGCCAGCAGCCGGGGCTCTGGCGGGAGGTTCTTC
>NA|NA|TRBJ2-7|TRBV25-1
CASSPIMGPEQYF
TGTGCCAGCAGTCCTATAATGGGACCGGAGCAGTACTTC
>TRBD1|NA|TRBJ2-3|TRBV9
CASSVEDRNTDTQYF
TGTGCCAGCAGCGTCGAGGACAGGAACACAGATACGCAGTATTTT
>NA|medium-sized|TRBJ2-7|TRBV20-1
CSARLDSYEQYF
TGCAGTGCTAGGCTGGATTCCTACGAGCAGTACTTC
>NA|NA|TRBJ2-2|TRBV10-1
CASSAAIDFANTGELFF
TGCGCCAGCAGTGCGGCCATAGACTTCGCGAACACCGGGGAGCTGTTTTTT
>NA|once|TRBJ2-6|TRBV30
CAWSVTSGANVLTF
TGTGCCTGGAGTGTGACTTCCGGGGCCAACGTCCTGACTTTC
>TRBD1|NA|TRBJ1-3|TRBV6-1
CASAETGFSSGNTIYF
TGTGCCAGCGCCGAGACAGGGTTTTCATCCGGAAACACCATATATTTT
>TRBD1|NA|TRBJ2-2|TRBV24-1
CATSDTGTALGTGELFF
TGTGCCACCAGTGATACCGGGACAGCCCTGGGCACCGGGGAGCTGTTTTTT
>TRBD2|few|TRBJ2-1|TRBV5-5
CASSSILADLNNEQFF
TGTGCCAGCAGCTCGATACTAGCGGACCTTAACAATGAGCAGTTCTTC
>NA|NA|TRBJ2-3|TRBV7-2
CASSAYRALAADTQYF
TGTGCCAGCAGCGCCTACAGGGCCCTGGCGGCAGATACGCAGTATTTT
>NA|NA|TRBJ2-7|TRBV6-5
CASSLVSTGYEQYF
TGTGCCAGCAGTTTGGTATCGACGGGCTACGAGCAGTACTTC
>TRBD1|many|TRBJ1-5|TRBV6-5
CASSDRDQPQHF
TGTGCCAGCAGTGACAGGGATCAGCCCCAGCATTTT
>NA|NA|TRBJ2-7|TRBV5-1
CASGRGQEHYEQYF
TGCGCCAGCGGGAGGGGACAGGAACACTACGAGCAGTACTTC
>NA|NA|TRBJ1-5|TRBV12-3/TRBV12-4
CASSFKLGGFSNQPQHF
TGTGCCAGCAGCTTTAAATTGGGAGGGTTCAGCAATCAGCCCCAGCATTTT
>NA|NA|TRBJ2-7|TRBV20-1
CSATKAGPTYEQYF
TGCAGTGCTACCAAGGCGGGCCCCACCTACGAGCAGTACTTC
>NA|many|TRBJ2-7|TRBV5-1
CASSLVGTSYEQYF
TGCGCCAGCAGCTTGGTGGGTACCTCCTACGAGCAGTACTTC
>NA|NA|TRBJ2-3|TRBV3-1
CASSQDLRTASTDTQYF
TGTGCCAGCAGCCAAGATCTGAGGACCGCTAGCACAGATACGCAGTATTTT
>TRBD1|NA|TRBJ2-1|TRBV20-1
CSASRDSSYNEQFF
TGCAGTGCGTCCCGGGACAGCTCCTACAATGAGCAGTTCTTC
>NA|NA|TRBJ2-7|TRBV12-3/TRBV12-4
CASSMPLGGVYEQYF
TGTGCCAGCAGTATGCCCCTAGGCGGGGTATACGAGCAGTACTTC
>TRBD2|NA|TRBJ2-1|TRBV11-1
CASSLIPRIAGDPLNNEQFF
TGTGCCAGCAGCTTAATCCCCAGAATAGCGGGAGACCCACTAAACAATGAGCAGTTCTTC
>TRBD2|NA|TRBJ2-3|TRBV2
CASRATSGRKSDTQYF
TGTGCCAGCAGGGCTACTAGCGGGAGGAAGTCAGATACGCAGTATTTT
>TRBD1|NA|TRBJ1-5|TRBV7-2
CASSRFTGGDQPQHF
TGTGCCAGCAGTCGATTTACAGGGGGCGACCAGCCCCAGCATTTT